This TCR beta chain was recovered during a study of cytomegalovirus exposure and HLA in healthy donors. Background on the study: In a previous analysis, around 120 million unique TCR beta sequences were found from 170 million or so T cells. General observations from the study: As a later analysis showed, a missense DCLRE1C variant was linked to trimming of TCR beta V- and J-genes. Rarity characterized most TCR sequences, yet some public TCRs appeared in many donors.

In its sample, this clone was seen once. Its matching antigen is unknown. The CDR3 is 13 residues long. Germline values: CDR1 SGHNT, CDR2 YYREEE (reference sequence). The germline V and J ends were trimmed by 0 bases and 6 bases, with 9 bases remaining between them. The donors (healthy individuals) were bone marrow donors. The primer mix had 60 Vbeta and 13 Jbeta primers. Profiling relied on immunoSEQ multiplex PCR, and the TCRdb table lists in-frame clones only, not all of them. Counted here are 110,000 to 150,000 clones, approximately 80% occurring once; the ten biggest clones make up 3% to 5%. Sample: PBMCs. The chain joins TRBV5-4 to TRBJ1-2; D is possibly TRBD1 (6 bases). This TCR came from a male donor in good health and CMV-seronegative. As DNA, the CDR3 is TGTGCCAGCAGCTTGGAGGGGGTCCATGGCTACACCTTC. Its protein is CASSLEGVHGYTF.